One and the same sample provided the 24 T cell receptor beta chains below, sequenced in a study of cytomegalovirus exposure and HLA in healthy donors. Primers for the PCR totalled 60 Vbeta and 13 Jbeta. Profiled with immunoSEQ multiplex PCR; TCRdb holds only in-frame clones, not every one. This table holds 180,000 or so clones, more than 70% found once. Sequenced input: PBMCs. The receptors were gathered from a woman aged 40 to 49 in good health and CMV-seropositive.

V is TRBV5-6 and J is TRBJ1-5, with 8 bases lining up with TRBD1. The germline V gene has CDR1 SGHDT and CDR2 YYEEEE. The CDR3 has 16 amino acids. The trim removed 4 bases at V and 1 base at J, leaving 7 bases unmatched. CDR3 loop: CASSDGQGLSNQPQHF. CDR3 DNA sequence: TGTGCCAGCAGCGATGGACAGGGTCTGAGCAATCAGCCCCAGCATTTT.

The rearrangement uses TRBV2 and TRBJ1-5, with D unresolved. The V gene's germline CDR1 is SNHLY and CDR2 FYNNEI. V was clipped by 5 bases and J by 3 bases, with 14 bases between them. The CDR3 covers 15 residues. The CDR3 reads CASSPGRQNNQPQHF. The CDR3 bases are TGTGCCAGCAGTCCCGGGAGGCAGAACAATCAGCCCCAGCATTTT.

This clone was recorded once. The chain's CDR3 is CSAGQTGREAFF. CDR3 DNA sequence: TGCAGCGCTGGACAAACCGGGAGAGAAGCTTTCTTT. This rearrangement joins TRBV29-1 to TRBJ1-1; possibly TRBD1 for D (5 bases). The CDR3 spans 12 residues. Germline lookup yields CDR1 SQVTM and CDR2 ANQGSEA. Trimming removed 7 bases at V and 8 bases at J, with 17 bases between.

This clone has a single count. The chain uses TRBV5-4 and TRBJ2-3; TRBD2 matches 10 bases. V was pared by 4 bases and J by 5 bases, with 10 bases of the junction left unmatched. The CDR3 length is 16 residues. Germline lookup yields CDR1 SGHNT and CDR2 YYREEE (reference sequence). CDR3 loop: CASSPDASGSVDTQYF. Written as DNA, the CDR3 is TGTGCCAGCAGCCCGGATGCTAGCGGGAGCGTAGATACGCAGTATTTT.

The gene calls are TRBV5-6 and TRBJ1-1, with D maybe TRBD1 (5 bases). The CDR3 extends over 17 amino acids. Trimming stripped 5 bases from V and 3 bases from J, with 23 bases between. Germline V CDR1 and CDR2: SGHDT, YYEEEE. CDR3 nucleotides: TGTGCCAGCAGTCCTGGACGGTACCTGGCGGGGGACACTGAAGCTTTCTTT. Its translation: CASSPGRYLAGDTEAFF.

The DNA for the CDR3 is TGCAGTGCTCCCCGGGATGGCTACACCTTC. Its protein is CSAPRDGYTF. The chain carries TRBV20-1 and TRBJ1-2; no definite D call. Trimming left V 5 bases short and J 6 bases short, with 7 bases between. Germline CDR1 is DFQATT and CDR2 is SNEGSKA (reference sequence). CDR3 size: 10 residues.

The rearrangement joins TRBV11-2 to TRBJ2-7, with 10 bases that match TRBD1. The CDR3 length is 15 residues. The trim removed 0 bases at V and 3 bases at J, leaving 2 bases unmatched. Germline CDR1 and CDR2: SGHAT and FQNNGV. The CDR3 DNA sequence: TGTGCCAGCAGCTTAGATGACAGGGGGCTCTACGAGCAGTACTTC. It encodes CASSLDDRGLYEQYF.

This clone was found a few times. This chain uses TRBV5-1 with TRBJ2-2, with TRBD1 matching 8 bases. The CDR3 has 15 amino acids. CDR1 is SGHRS and CDR2 is YFSETQ in the germline V gene. V was pared by 4 bases and J by 1 base, with 3 bases of the junction left unmatched. CDR3 sequence: CASSGDRLNTGELFF. CDR3 DNA: TGCGCCAGCAGCGGGGACAGGCTGAACACCGGGGAGCTGTTTTTT.

The chain joins TRBV10-3 to TRBJ1-2; 8 positions agree with TRBD1. Germline trimming cut 6 bases from V and 6 bases from J; bases unmatched to any gene: 9. The CDR3 has 14 residues. The germline V gene has CDR1 ENHRY and CDR2 SYGVKD. In DNA, the CDR3 is TGTGCCATCAGAGGGTCCGGGACAGGTGATGGCTACACCTTC. It yields the protein CAIRGSGTGDGYTF.

This clone was found once. This chain connects TRBV15 to TRBJ2-7; D is perhaps TRBD2 (5 bases). Per the germline V gene, CDR1 is LNHNV and CDR2 is YYDKDF (reference sequence). V gave up 4 bases and J gave up 2 bases, with 12 bases separating them. CDR3 size: 14 residues. CDR3 residues: CATSITGNPYEQYF. CDR3 in DNA: TGTGCCACCAGCATTACGGGGAACCCCTACGAGCAGTACTTC.

This clone was seen a handful of times. CDR3 sequence reads: CASSARRGTSGNYYEQYF. DNA for the CDR3: TGTGCCAGCAGTGCCCGTCGTGGGACTAGCGGGAATTACTACGAGCAGTACTTC. The rearrangement links TRBV6-1 to TRBJ2-7, with 13 bases aligning to TRBD2. From germline, CDR1 is MNHNS and CDR2 SASEGT. This CDR3 is 18 amino acids long. The trim removed 4 bases at V and 3 bases at J, leaving 12 bases unmatched.

The chain joins TRBV2 to TRBJ2-5; 14 positions match TRBD2. In germline, CDR1 is SNHLY, CDR2 FYNNEI. The V segment lost 11 bases and the J segment 4 bases; nucleotides outside the gene matches: 6. CDR3 length: 14 residues. The CDR3 DNA sequence: TGTGCCGGGACTAGCGGGAGAGGGGGAGAGACCCAGTACTTC. Protein: CAGTSGRGGETQYF.

The rearrangement links TRBV28 to TRBJ2-7, with D tentatively TRBD1 (6 bases). Germline CDR1 reads MDHEN; CDR2 reads SYDVKM. The CDR3 contains 15 residues. The ends were cut back, 1 base at V and 0 bases at J, with 10 bases in the middle. The CDR3 DNA reads as TGTGCCAGCAGTTTATACAGGGCAACCTCCTACGAGCAGTACTTC. Its protein is CASSLYRATSYEQYF.

This clone was seen a handful of times. V usage is TRBV27 and J usage is TRBJ1-5, with 10 bases fitting TRBD1. V was clipped by 5 bases and J by 2 bases; unmatched bases: 0. From germline, CDR1 is MNHEY and CDR2 SMNVEV (reference sequence). This CDR3 contains 14 residues. The CDR3 sequence is CASSGQGGNQPQHF. DNA for the CDR3: TGTGCCAGCAGTGGACAGGGGGGCAATCAGCCCCAGCATTTT.

The table lists this clone with a count of one. The V gene is TRBV5-6, the J gene TRBJ2-5, with D possibly being TRBD1 (5 bases). Germline V CDR1 and CDR2: SGHDT, YYEEEE. The CDR3 is 14 residues long. The V end lost 4 bases, the J end lost 0 bases, and 10 bases lay between the germline ends. For the CDR3, the DNA is TGTGCCAGCAGCCAAGACAGTTACCAAGAGACCCAGTACTTC. It translates to CASSQDSYQETQYF.

This clone came up a few times. The V and J genes are TRBV11-2 and TRBJ2-7, with D maybe TRBD2 (6 bases). Trimming shortened V by 5 bases and J by 2 bases, and 10 bases separated the two germline ends. The CDR3 sequence is 13 residues long. Germline values: CDR1 SGHAT, CDR2 FQNNGV. The CDR3 DNA sequence: TGTGCCAGCAGCCCCACGGGGGCCTACGAGCAGTACTTC. This codes for CASSPTGAYEQYF. The complete variable domain, with remaining parts taken from reference TRBV11-2 and TRBJ2-7, reads EAGVAQSPRYKIIEKRQSVAFWCNPISGHATLYWYQQILGQGPKLLIQFQNNGVVDDSQLPKDRFSAERLKGVDSTLKIQPAKLEDSAVYLCASSPTGAYEQYFGPGTRLTVT.

The V gene is TRBV28, the J gene TRBJ2-2; 15 bases match TRBD2. CDR1 and CDR2 (germline): MDHEN, SYDVKM. Trimming at V came to 5 bases and at J to 6 bases, leaving 4 bases not matched to a gene. The CDR3 has 16 residues. The CDR3 reads CASSTRTSGRAGELFF. The CDR3 DNA reads TGTGCCAGCAGTACCCGGACTAGCGGGAGGGCCGGGGAGCTGTTTTTT.

In this sample, this clone turned up a few times. The chain is built from TRBV7-9 and TRBJ1-1; 7 bases agree with TRBD1. V lost 2 bases to trimming and J lost 11 bases; unmatched junction nucleotides: 14. The CDR3 runs 15 residues. Germline CDR1 SEHNR, CDR2 FQNEAQ (reference sequence). The CDR3 is CASSLSPGTVPGAFF. The CDR3 nucleotides are TGTGCCAGCAGCTTAAGTCCCGGGACAGTGCCCGGGGCTTTCTTT.

The chain recombines TRBV6-5 with TRBJ1-1, with D unresolved. V was trimmed by 0 bases and J by 1 base, leaving 6 bases between them. The CDR3 is 14 amino acids. CDR1 is MNHEY, CDR2 SVGAGI, per germline. The CDR3 here is CASSYSTGNTEAFF. CDR3 sequence (DNA): TGTGCCAGCAGTTACTCGACGGGGAACACTGAAGCTTTCTTT.

A single count supports this clone. The chain combines TRBV4-2 with TRBJ2-3; no reliable D call. V was shortened by 3 bases and J by 4 bases, with 11 bases between the two germline ends. CDR1 is LGHNA, CDR2 YNFKEQ, per germline. This CDR3 is 14 amino acids long. The CDR3 loop is CASSQLRSPDTQYF. In DNA, the CDR3 is TGTGCCAGCAGCCAGCTAAGGAGCCCAGATACGCAGTATTTT.

V usage is TRBV28 and J usage is TRBJ1-1, with D possibly matching TRBD1 (5 bases). Per germline, CDR1 MDHEN and CDR2 SYDVKM. The CDR3 has 14 amino acids. Trimming cost V 4 bases and J 11 bases, with 20 bases left between them. The CDR3 sequence is CASSSQQGVRGAFF. In DNA, the CDR3 is TGTGCCAGCAGTTCCCAGCAGGGTGTGCGTGGGGCTTTCTTT. Filled out from reference TRBV28 and TRBJ1-1, the complete variable domain reads DVKVTQSSRYLVKRTGEKVFLECVQDMDHENMFWYRQDPGLGLRLIYFSYDVKMKEKGDIPEGYSVSREKKERFSLILESASTNQTSMYLCASSSQQGVRGAFFGQGTRLTVV.

This sequence joins TRBV7-3 and TRBJ2-7, with 9 bases matching TRBD2. Germline loops: CDR1 SGHTA, CDR2 FQGTGA. The CDR3 consists of 14 residues. V trimming: 5 bases; J trimming: 3 bases; junction bases outside the gene matches: 5. CDR3 protein: CASSPTSGYYEQYF. The CDR3 DNA is TGTGCCAGCAGCCCGACTAGCGGATACTACGAGCAGTACTTC.

The rearrangement links TRBV30 to TRBJ1-5, with 7 nucleotides matching TRBD1. Germline CDR1 and CDR2: GTSNPN and SVGIG (reference sequence). V lost 5 bases to trimming and J lost 1 base; unmatched junction nucleotides: 2. The CDR3 spans 13 residues. This CDR3 reads CAWGTDSNQPQHF. The CDR3 nucleotides read TGTGCCTGGGGGACAGACAGCAATCAGCCCCAGCATTTT. Full variable domain (rest looked up from reference TRBV30 and TRBJ1-5): SQTIHQWPATLVQPVGSPLSLECTVEGTSNPNLYWYRQAAGRGLQLLFYSVGIGQISSEVPQNLSASRPQDRQFILSSKKLLLSDSGFYLCAWGTDSNQPQHFGDGTRLSIL.

The DNA of the CDR3 is TGTGCCAGCAGCTTAGCGGTCGGGAGGGCGGGGGAGACCCAGTACTTC. The encoded protein is CASSLAVGRAGETQYF. The rearrangement uses TRBV7-6 and TRBJ2-5, with TRBD2 matching over 8 bases. Germline V gives CDR1 SGHVS, CDR2 FNYEAQ. Trimming removed 0 bases from V and 5 bases from J; junction bases left unmatched: 8. CDR3 length: 16 residues.